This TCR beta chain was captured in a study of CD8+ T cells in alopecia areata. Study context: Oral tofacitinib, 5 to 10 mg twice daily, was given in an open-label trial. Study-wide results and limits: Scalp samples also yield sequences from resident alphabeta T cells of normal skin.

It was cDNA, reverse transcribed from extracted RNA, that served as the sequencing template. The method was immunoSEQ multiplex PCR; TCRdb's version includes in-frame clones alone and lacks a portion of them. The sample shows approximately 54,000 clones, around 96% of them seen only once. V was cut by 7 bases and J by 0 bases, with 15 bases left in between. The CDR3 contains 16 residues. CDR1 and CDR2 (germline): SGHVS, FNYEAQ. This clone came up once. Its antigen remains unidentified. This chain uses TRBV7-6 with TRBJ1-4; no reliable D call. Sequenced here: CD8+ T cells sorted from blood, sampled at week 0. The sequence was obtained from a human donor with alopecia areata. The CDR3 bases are TGTGCCAGCACCAACGGGGTTAGCGCAACTAATGAAAAACTGTTTTTT. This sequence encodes CASTNGVSATNEKLFF.